One and the same sample provided the 29 T cell receptor beta chains below, sequenced in a study of lymphopenia after photon versus proton radiotherapy. Libraries were prepared by immunoSEQ multiplex PCR; TCRdb keeps only in-frame clonotypes and omits some of them. The sample yields 53,000 or so clones, 80% to 90% seen once. The specimen was peripheral blood, collected from a patient treated with photon-based radiotherapy. These receptors were obtained from a man aged 50 to 60 with gastric cancer.

J is TRBJ1-5 and V is TRBV19; no definite D call. V gave up 1 base and J gave up 5 bases, with 9 bases separating them. Germline V CDR1 and CDR2: LNHDA, SQIVND (reference sequence). This CDR3 region has 14 residues. The CDR3 protein is CASSIVGSDQPQHF. In DNA form, the CDR3 reads TGTGCCAGTAGTATAGTTGGGTCAGATCAGCCCCAGCATTTT. Full variable domain (remainder filled in from reference TRBV19 and TRBJ1-5): DGGITQSPKYLFRKEGQNVTLSCEQNLNHDAMYWYRQDPGQGLRLIYYSQIVNDFQKGDIAEGYSVSREKKESFPLTVTSAQKNPTAFYLCASSIVGSDQPQHFGDGTRLSIL.

The chain couples TRBV4-3 to TRBJ2-7; 15 nucleotides agree with TRBD2. V lost 1 base and J lost 0; bases outside the gene matches: 1. CDR3 length: 17 residues. CDR1 is LGHNA and CDR2 is YSLEER in the germline V gene. The CDR3 protein is CASSQGTSGRASYEQYF. The DNA for the CDR3 is TGCGCCAGCAGCCAAGGGACTAGCGGGAGGGCCTCCTACGAGCAGTACTTC.

The chain is built from TRBV19 and TRBJ2-1, with TRBD2 matching over 11 bases. From germline, CDR1 is LNHDA and CDR2 SQIVND (reference sequence). The junction had 6 bases not matched to a gene; V was cut back by 7 bases and J by 4 bases. The CDR3 is 15 residues long. CDR3 bases: TGTGCCAGTATGGGTGGGACTAGCGGATACAATGAGCAGTTCTTC. It yields the protein CASMGGTSGYNEQFF.

The V call is TRBV7-2, the J call TRBJ2-7; 9 bases line up with TRBD2. The J segment lost 3 bases and the V segment lost 2 bases, leaving 8 bases of the junction unmatched. The CDR3 covers 16 residues. The germline gives CDR1 SGHTA, CDR2 FQGNSA. The CDR3 loop is CASSLRASGTNYEQYF. The CDR3 bases are TGTGCCAGCAGCTTACGGGCTAGCGGGACGAACTACGAGCAGTACTTC. Complete variable domain (other parts from reference TRBV7-2 and TRBJ2-7): GAGVSQSPSNKVTEKGKDVELRCDPISGHTALYWYRQSLGQGLEFLIYFQGNSAPDKSGLPSDRFSAERTGGSVSTLTIQRTQQEDSAVYLCASSLRASGTNYEQYFGPGTRLTVT.

This chain joins TRBV5-1 and TRBJ2-5, with 13 bases matching TRBD2. The CDR3 runs to 14 residues. Germline CDR1 is SGHRS and CDR2 is YFSETQ. Trimming took 4 bases from V and 5 from J; bases not matched to a gene: 2. CDR3 residues: CASSQTSGGETQYF. CDR3 in DNA: TGCGCCAGCAGCCAGACTAGCGGGGGGGAGACCCAGTACTTC. Drawing the rest from reference TRBV5-1 and TRBJ2-5, the complete variable domain is KAGVTQTPRYLIKTRGQQVTLSCSPISGHRSVSWYQQTPGQGLQFLFEYFSETQRNKGNFPGRFSGRQFSNSRSEMNVSTLELGDSALYLCASSQTSGGETQYFGPGTRLLVL.

This rearrangement joins TRBV28 to TRBJ2-7, with D possibly matching TRBD1 (6 bases). This CDR3 has 16 residues. V lost 3 bases, J lost 3 bases, and 18 bases lay in between. Germline assignment: CDR1 MDHEN and CDR2 SYDVKM. In nucleotides, the CDR3 is TGTGCCAGCAGTTTTAAGGGCAACCAGGGGAACTACGAGCAGTACTTC. It translates to CASSFKGNQGNYEQYF.

The DNA for the CDR3 is TGCGCCAGCACCTCCGGCGGGGAGGTCCATGGCTACACCTTC. Amino acids: CASTSGGEVHGYTF. The gene calls are TRBV5-1 and TRBJ1-2, with unresolved D. Germline loops: CDR1 SGHRS, CDR2 YFSETQ. The germline V and J ends were trimmed by 6 bases and 6 bases, with 18 bases remaining between them. The CDR3 spans 14 residues.

The chain recombines TRBV27 with TRBJ2-3; 7 bases are shared with TRBD1. Germline CDR1 is MNHEY and CDR2 is SMNVEV (reference sequence). V dropped 5 bases and J dropped 3; count of bases not matched to a gene: 8. The CDR3 length is 15 residues. The CDR3 is CASSPPTGRTDTQYF. The CDR3 bases are TGTGCCAGCAGTCCTCCGACAGGGCGGACAGATACGCAGTATTTT.

The J gene is TRBJ2-2, the V gene TRBV5-6, with D perhaps TRBD1 or TRBD2 (6 bases each). The CDR3 has 19 residues. Germline V gene lookup returns CDR1 SGHDT and CDR2 YYEEEE. The V end was cut by 5 bases, the J end by 1 base, with 24 bases between. Written as DNA, the CDR3 is TGTGCCAGCAGTTATCGCGGTTTGACGGGGGCGGTGAACACCGGGGAGCTGTTTTTT. Protein sequence: CASSYRGLTGAVNTGELFF.

The chain combines TRBV4-1 with TRBJ2-3; 8 bases are shared with TRBD2. The CDR3 runs to 16 residues. V lost 2 bases to trimming and J lost 2 bases; unmatched junction nucleotides: 6. CDR1 MGHRA and CDR2 YSYEKL come from the germline V gene. The CDR3 sequence: CASSQTTLAATDTQYF. As DNA, the CDR3 is TGCGCCAGCAGCCAAACCACACTAGCGGCCACAGATACGCAGTATTTT.

CDR3 amino acids: CASSVSGGAYNEQFF. CDR3 DNA sequence: TGTGCCAGCAGCGTCAGCGGAGGGGCCTACAATGAGCAGTTCTTC. The J gene is TRBJ2-1, the V gene TRBV7-3; the D gene is possibly TRBD2 (6 bases). Germline CDR1 and CDR2: SGHTA and FQGTGA. The CDR3 is made up of 15 amino acids. The V end was cut by 5 bases, the J end by 2 bases, with 13 bases between.

The V and J genes are TRBV5-1 and TRBJ1-1, with a tentative D call TRBD1 (5 bases). Germline-derived CDR1 and CDR2 are SGHRS and YFSETQ. The CDR3 runs to 13 residues. V lost 3 bases and J lost 5, with 11 bases in between. DNA of the CDR3: TGCGCCAGCAGCTCCCGGGGCGAAACTGAAGCTTTCTTT. Residues: CASSSRGETEAFF.

The chain recombines TRBV7-3 with TRBJ1-4; D is perhaps TRBD1 (6 bases). V was trimmed by 2 bases and J by 7 bases, leaving 11 bases between them. From germline, CDR1 is SGHTA and CDR2 FQGTGA. CDR3 size: 14 residues. CDR3 DNA sequence: TGTGCCAGCAGCTTAGCGGGGGCAGGTGAAAAACTGTTTTTT. It yields the protein CASSLAGAGEKLFF. The whole variable domain, remainder taken from reference TRBV7-3 and TRBJ1-4, is GAGVSQTPSNKVTEKGKYVELRCDPISGHTALYWYRQSLGQGPEFLIYFQGTGAADDSGLPNDRFFAVRPEGSVSTLKIQRTERGDSAVYLCASSLAGAGEKLFFGSGTQLSVL.

The rearrangement links TRBV6-5 to TRBJ2-7; D remains ambiguous. The germline V gene has CDR1 MNHEY and CDR2 SVGAGI. The CDR3 loop spans 13 amino acids. V was cut by 0 bases and J by 3 bases, with 6 bases left in between. The CDR3 DNA is TGTGCCAGCAGTTACTCGCGCGGCTACGAGCAGTACTTC. Protein sequence: CASSYSRGYEQYF.

J is TRBJ2-1 and V is TRBV9; 7 bases align to TRBD1. The length of the CDR3 is 14 residues. The germline V gene has CDR1 SGDLS and CDR2 YYNGEE. Trimming cost V 0 bases and J 7 bases; bases outside gene matches: 4. CDR3 in amino acids: CASSVVGTDNEQFF. Written as DNA, the CDR3 is TGTGCCAGCAGCGTAGTGGGGACAGATAATGAGCAGTTCTTC. The whole variable domain, filled in from reference TRBV9 and TRBJ2-1, reads DSGVTQTPKHLITATGQRVTLRCSPRSGDLSVYWYQQSLDQGLQFLIQYYNGEERAKGNILERFSAQQFPDLHSELNLSSLELGDSALYFCASSVVGTDNEQFFGPGTRLTVL.

The chain is built from TRBV11-2 and TRBJ2-7; D may be TRBD1 or TRBD2 (5 bases each). The germline CDR1 and CDR2 sequences are SGHAT and FQNNGV. V lost 5 bases, J lost 6 bases, and 20 bases lay in between. This CDR3 is 15 amino acids long. The CDR3 coding sequence is TGTGCCAGCAGCCCATTTACGGGGCACCGGGGCGAGCAGTACTTC. Protein: CASSPFTGHRGEQYF.

The rearrangement joins TRBV4-1 to TRBJ2-3, with a weak D call TRBD2 (6 bases). The CDR3 consists of 12 residues. Germline V gives CDR1 MGHRA, CDR2 YSYEKL. V dropped 8 bases and J dropped 6 bases, with 12 bases sitting between them. The CDR3 here is CASGGIFDTQYF. CDR3 in DNA: TGCGCCAGCGGAGGGATTTTTGATACGCAGTATTTT.

The CDR3: CASSPTGFNEKLFF. The DNA of the CDR3 is TGTGCCAGCTCACCGACAGGGTTTAATGAAAAACTGTTTTTT. J is TRBJ1-4 and V is TRBV18, with TRBD1 identical over 7 bases. Trimming at V came to 3 bases and at J to 4 bases, leaving 2 bases not matched to a gene. From germline, CDR1 is KGHSH and CDR2 LQKENI. The CDR3 runs to 14 residues.

The gene calls are TRBV28 and TRBJ1-2; TRBD1 matches 12 bases. Germline CDR1 and CDR2: MDHEN and SYDVKM. This CDR3 is 15 amino acids long. The J segment lost 7 bases and the V segment lost 6 bases, leaving 9 bases of the junction unmatched. The CDR3 loop is CASRNTGTGGLGYTF. The CDR3 nucleotides read TGTGCCAGCAGAAATACCGGGACAGGGGGCCTTGGCTACACCTTC.

The genes are TRBV5-6 and TRBJ2-5; 7 nucleotides line up with TRBD1. J was trimmed by 4 bases and V by 1 base; bases with no gene match: 1. There are 13 residues in the CDR3. Germline V gene data show CDR1 as SGHDT and CDR2 as YYEEEE. The CDR3 coding sequence is TGTGCCAGCAGCTTGACAGGGGTAGAGACCCAGTACTTC. Its translation: CASSLTGVETQYF.

This rearrangement joins TRBV19 to TRBJ2-2, with 10 bases matching TRBD1. Germline values: CDR1 LNHDA, CDR2 SQIVND (reference sequence). Germline trimming cut 6 bases from V and 6 bases from J; bases unmatched to any gene: 7. The CDR3 sequence is 15 residues long. This CDR3 reads CASRSGTGVAGELFF. In nucleotides, the CDR3 is TGTGCCAGTAGGTCCGGGACAGGGGTCGCCGGGGAGCTGTTTTTT.

For the CDR3, the DNA is TGTGCCAGCAGCCATAGACAGCTCCCTGAAGCTTTCTTT. Translating it yields CASSHRQLPEAFF. The chain joins TRBV5-6 to TRBJ1-1; TRBD1 is a possible D gene (5 bases). Germline CDR1 is SGHDT and CDR2 is YYEEEE. V was pared by 4 bases and J by 6 bases, with 13 bases between. CDR3 length: 13 residues.

The chain joins TRBV5-5 to TRBJ1-1; no definite D call. The V and J ends lost 2 bases and 0 bases respectively, with 8 bases between them. Per the germline V gene, CDR1 is SGHKS and CDR2 is YYEKEE (reference sequence). This CDR3 has 14 amino acids. For the CDR3, the DNA is TGTGCCAGCAGCTTTTCAACGATGAACACTGAAGCTTTCTTT. Translation gives CASSFSTMNTEAFF.

The V and J genes are TRBV30 and TRBJ1-3; D not certain. CDR1 and CDR2 (germline): GTSNPN, SVGIG (reference sequence). Trimming took 0 bases from V and 2 from J, leaving 11 bases between them. There are 15 residues in the CDR3. CDR3 loop: CAWSVPWSTGNTIYF. The CDR3 nucleotides are TGTGCCTGGAGTGTCCCTTGGTCAACTGGAAACACCATATATTTT. Complete variable domain (other parts from reference TRBV30 and TRBJ1-3): SQTIHQWPATLVQPVGSPLSLECTVEGTSNPNLYWYRQAAGRGLQLLFYSVGIGQISSEVPQNLSASRPQDRQFILSSKKLLLSDSGFYLCAWSVPWSTGNTIYFGEGSWLTVV.

The chain has TRBV6-5 and TRBJ1-5; D perhaps matches TRBD1 (5 bases). The V gene lost 5 bases and the J gene lost 1 base, with 12 bases spanning the gap. This CDR3 has 15 residues. CDR1 and CDR2 from the germline V gene are MNHEY and SVGAGI. CDR3 nucleotide sequence: TGTGCCAGCAGTCCCTCTAGGGGCAGCAATCAGCCCCAGCATTTT. This codes for CASSPSRGSNQPQHF.

V and J are TRBV9 and TRBJ2-1; TRBD2 agrees at 10 bases. The germline V gene encodes CDR1 SGDLS and CDR2 YYNGEE. V shed 4 bases, J shed 7 bases, and the junction held 2 bases outside the gene matches. CDR3 length: 13 residues. CDR3 region: CASSTGLANEQFF. CDR3 sequence (DNA): TGTGCCAGCAGCACGGGACTAGCGAATGAGCAGTTCTTC.

The chain employs TRBV29-1 and TRBJ1-1; D possibly corresponds to TRBD1 (5 bases). Per the germline V gene, CDR1 is SQVTM and CDR2 is ANQGSEA. The CDR3 extends over 16 amino acids. Trimming removed 4 bases at V and 1 base at J, with 19 bases between. This chain's CDR3 is CSVVGAGGNQNTEAFF. The CDR3 DNA is TGCAGCGTTGTAGGGGCGGGTGGGAACCAGAACACTGAAGCTTTCTTT.

A remark on this clone: The junction differs from germline at one of its ends, possibly a read error. The rearrangement joins TRBV6-1 to TRBJ2-7, with 10 bases that match TRBD1. The CDR3 totals 15 residues. From germline, CDR1 is MNHNS and CDR2 SASEGT. CDR3 sequence reads: CANSLHGTGDYEQYF. DNA for the CDR3: TGTGCCAACAGTCTCCACGGGACAGGGGACTACGAGCAGTACTTC.

This chain links TRBV5-6 with TRBJ2-5, with D possibly TRBD1 on 7 matching bases. The germline V gene encodes CDR1 SGHDT and CDR2 YYEEEE. The CDR3 is 15 amino acids. V lost 1 base and J lost 5, with 15 bases in between. The CDR3 protein is CASSLPTGAGETQYF. The CDR3 nucleotides read TGTGCCAGCAGCTTGCCTACAGGGGCGGGGGAGACCCAGTACTTC.